These T cell receptor beta chains were read from a single sample in a study of response to subunit inactivated influenza vaccine. TCRdb re-analysed the RT-PCR reads in MiXCR, keeping a single row per CDR3 protein. The table lists over 400,000 distinct CDR3 sequences, 13% of them singletons, with about an eighth in the top ten. This specimen consisted of PBMCs from blood, obtained roughly 46 days after vaccination. Receptors originate from a man aged 50 to 59 who received an inactivated influenza vaccine. The CDR3 runs from the conserved cysteine through the conserved F or W. A D gene is named only where the DNA matches it firmly. Rows give clone size only sometimes, using once, few, many, or a class for an expanded clone.

D: TRBD1; size: .; J: TRBJ2-5; V: TRBV15; CDR3: CATSRVGQGFSETQYF; DNA: TGTGCCACCAGCAGAGTTGGACAGGGGTTTTCAGAGACCCAGTACTTC
D: TRBD2; size: few; J: TRBJ2-3; V: TRBV5-1; CDR3: CASSPGTSGGKYF; DNA: TGCGCCAGCAGCCCCGGGACTAGCGGGGGAAAGTATTTT
D: .; size: .; J: TRBJ2-7; V: TRBV5-6; CDR3: CASTPARHEQYF; DNA: TGTGCCAGCACCCCGGCGCGTCACGAGCAGTACTTC
D: .; size: many; J: TRBJ2-7; V: TRBV28; CDR3: CASNHRGYEQYF; DNA: TGTGCCAGCAACCACCGGGGCTACGAGCAGTACTTC
D: .; size: .; J: TRBJ1-1; V: TRBV5-1; CDR3: CASSLGSPANTEAFF; DNA: TGCGCCAGCAGCTTGGGTTCTCCGGCTAACACTGAAGCTTTCTTT
D: .; size: few; J: TRBJ2-7; V: TRBV20-1; CDR3: CSATAEEQYF; DNA: TGCAGTGCTACCGCCGAAGAGCAGTACTTC
D: .; size: many; J: TRBJ2-2; V: TRBV7-8; CDR3: CASSLLDTGELFF; DNA: TGTGCCAGCAGCTTGCTTGACACCGGGGAGCTGTTTTTT
D: .; size: .; J: TRBJ1-6; V: TRBV4-2; CDR3: CASSQEKFSPPLHF; DNA: TGTGCCAGCAGCCAAGAGAAGTTTAGCCCACCCCTCCACTTT
D: .; size: few; J: TRBJ1-2; V: TRBV27; CDR3: CASSLSLPRRHSANYGYTF; DNA: TGTGCCAGCAGTTTATCACTTCCCCGCCGGCACTCTGCTAACTATGGCTACACCTTC
D: TRBD1; size: .; J: TRBJ2-4; V: TRBV12-3/TRBV12-4; CDR3: CAISLGGSAKNIQYF; DNA: TGTGCCATCAGTCTAGGGGGCTCGGCCAAAAACATTCAGTACTTC
D: TRBD2; size: .; J: TRBJ2-1; V: TRBV20-1; CDR3: CSARVRGRDEQFF; DNA: TGCAGTGCTAGAGTACGGGGGAGGGATGAGCAGTTCTTC
D: .; size: .; J: TRBJ1-3; V: TRBV20-1; CDR3: CSASHRDFSGNTIYF; DNA: TGCAGTGCTAGTCACCGAGATTTCTCTGGAAACACCATATATTTT
D: TRBD2; size: few; J: TRBJ2-7; V: TRBV2; CDR3: CASKPAGGPYEQYF; DNA: TGTGCCAGCAAACCAGCGGGAGGGCCTTACGAGCAGTACTTC
D: .; size: few; J: TRBJ1-5; V: TRBV7-2; CDR3: CASSPRLYSNQPQHF; DNA: TGTGCCAGCAGCCCGCGACTGTATAGCAATCAGCCCCAGCATTTT
D: TRBD1; size: many; J: TRBJ2-1; V: TRBV5-1; CDR3: CASSPWDRGGGELFF; DNA: TGCGCCAGCAGTCCTTGGGACAGGGGGGGAGGCGAGCTGTTCTTC
D: TRBD1; size: .; J: TRBJ2-7; V: TRBV5-1; CDR3: CVSSSGTGAYEQYF; DNA: TGCGTCAGCAGCTCGGGGACAGGGGCCTACGAGCAGTACTTC
D: .; size: many; J: TRBJ2-7; V: TRBV5-1; CDR3: CASSLAGISYEQYF; DNA: TGTGCCAGCAGCTTGGCGGGGATCTCCTACGAGCAGTACTTC
D: .; size: .; J: TRBJ2-1; V: TRBV14; CDR3: CASSPQSGSRRNEQFF; DNA: TGTGCCAGCAGCCCCCAGTCCGGCAGTAGAAGGAATGAGCAGTTCTTC
D: TRBD2; size: .; J: TRBJ2-7; V: TRBV7-9; CDR3: CASSLSAGGPPEQYF; DNA: TGTGCCAGCAGCTTGTCAGCGGGAGGGCCCCCAGAGCAGTACTTC
D: .; size: many; J: TRBJ2-7; V: TRBV12-3/TRBV12-4; CDR3: CASSPRTSPYEQYF; DNA: TGTGCCAGCAGTCCCCGGACGAGCCCCTACGAGCAGTACTTC
D: .; size: few; J: TRBJ1-4; V: TRBV20-1; CDR3: CSAQGTGGTNEKLFF; DNA: TGCAGTGCCCAAGGCACTGGGGGGACTAATGAAAAACTGTTTTTT
D: .; size: few; J: TRBJ2-2; V: TRBV12-3/TRBV12-4; CDR3: CASSLGTPGTGELFF; DNA: TGTGCCAGCAGTTTAGGGACACCCGGGACCGGGGAGCTGTTTTTT